This T cell receptor beta chain was identified during a study of shared clonotypes between healthy human individuals. This clone was picked up a small number of times. Its antigen remains unidentified. Other DNA variants within this sample encode the same CDR3. Findings of the study overall: Against clonotypes common to all four donors, non-shared ones had lower generation probabilities.

Trimming cost V 2 bases and J 1 base, with 9 bases left between them. The CDR3 spans 14 residues. Germline assignment: CDR1 SGDLS and CDR2 YYNGEE. Each subset's genomic DNA was split evenly across several immunoSEQ plates. Profiling relied on immunoSEQ multiplex PCR, and the TCRdb table lists in-frame clones only, not all of them. The sample includes about 120,000 clones, over 65% of them seen just once. The chain recombines TRBV9 with TRBJ2-5; D possibly matches TRBD1 or TRBD2 (5 bases each). The TCR sequence derives from a woman aged 25 to 39 in good health. Sequencing used memory CD8+ T cells sorted from blood. Subset noted: CD45RO+ cells pooled with CCR7-negative TemRA cells. The CDR3 region has the DNA TGTGCCAGCAGCGTTGGGGGTTCCCAAGAGACCCAGTACTTC. It translates to CASSVGGSQETQYF.